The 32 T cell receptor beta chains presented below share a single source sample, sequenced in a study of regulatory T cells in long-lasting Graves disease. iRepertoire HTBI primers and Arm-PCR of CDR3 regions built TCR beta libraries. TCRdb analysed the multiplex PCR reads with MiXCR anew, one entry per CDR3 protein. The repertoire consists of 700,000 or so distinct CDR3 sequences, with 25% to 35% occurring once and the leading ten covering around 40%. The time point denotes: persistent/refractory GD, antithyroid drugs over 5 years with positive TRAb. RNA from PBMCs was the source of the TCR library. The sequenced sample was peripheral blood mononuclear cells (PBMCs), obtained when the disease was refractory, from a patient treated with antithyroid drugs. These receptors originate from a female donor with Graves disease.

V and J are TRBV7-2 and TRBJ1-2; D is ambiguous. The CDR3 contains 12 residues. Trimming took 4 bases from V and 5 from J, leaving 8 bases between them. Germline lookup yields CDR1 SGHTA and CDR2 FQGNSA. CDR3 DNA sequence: TGTGCCAGCAGCTCCTTTGGGTATGGCTACACCTTC. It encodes CASSSFGYGYTF.

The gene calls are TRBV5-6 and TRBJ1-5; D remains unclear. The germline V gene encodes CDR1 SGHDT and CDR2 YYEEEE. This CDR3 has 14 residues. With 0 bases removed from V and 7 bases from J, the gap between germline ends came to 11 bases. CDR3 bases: TGTGCCAGCAGCTTGGTGACAAGCGGACAGCCCCAGCATTTT. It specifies CASSLVTSGQPQHF.

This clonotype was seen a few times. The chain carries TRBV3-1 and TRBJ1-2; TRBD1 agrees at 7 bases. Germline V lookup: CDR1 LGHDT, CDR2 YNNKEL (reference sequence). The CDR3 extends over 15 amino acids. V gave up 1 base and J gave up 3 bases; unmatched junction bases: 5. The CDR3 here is CASSQVGTGDYGYTF. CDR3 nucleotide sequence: TGTGCCAGCAGCCAAGTCGGAACAGGGGACTATGGCTACACCTTC.

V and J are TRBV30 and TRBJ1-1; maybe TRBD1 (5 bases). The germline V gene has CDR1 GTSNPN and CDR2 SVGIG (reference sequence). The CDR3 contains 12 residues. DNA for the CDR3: TGTGCTTGGGGCAAAAGATACACTGAAGCTTTCTTT. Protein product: CAWGKRYTEAFF.

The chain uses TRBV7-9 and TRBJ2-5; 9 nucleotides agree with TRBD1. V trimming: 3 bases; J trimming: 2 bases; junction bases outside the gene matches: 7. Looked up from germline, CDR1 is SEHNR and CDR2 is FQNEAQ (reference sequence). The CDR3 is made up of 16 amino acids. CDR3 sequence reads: CASSFETGGVQETQYF. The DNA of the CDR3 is TGTGCCAGCAGCTTCGAGACAGGGGGTGTGCAAGAGACCCAGTACTTC.

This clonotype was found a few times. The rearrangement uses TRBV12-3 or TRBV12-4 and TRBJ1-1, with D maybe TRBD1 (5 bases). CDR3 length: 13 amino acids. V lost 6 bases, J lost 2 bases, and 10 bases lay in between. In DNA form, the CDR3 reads TGTGCCAGCAGGGGACCGGCAAACACTGAAGCTTTCTTT. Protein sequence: CASRGPANTEAFF.

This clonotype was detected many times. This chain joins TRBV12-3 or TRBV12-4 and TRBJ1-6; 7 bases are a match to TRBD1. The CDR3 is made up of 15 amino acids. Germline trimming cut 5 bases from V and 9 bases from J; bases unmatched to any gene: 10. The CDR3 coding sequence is TGTGCCAGCAGTGCCTTGGAGGGGGCAAGTTCACCCCTCCACTTT. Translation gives CASSALEGASSPLHF.

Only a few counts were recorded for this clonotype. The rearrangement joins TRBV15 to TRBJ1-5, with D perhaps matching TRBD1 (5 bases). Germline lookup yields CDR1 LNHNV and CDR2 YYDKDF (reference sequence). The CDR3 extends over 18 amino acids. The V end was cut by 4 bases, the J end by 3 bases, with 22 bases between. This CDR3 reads CATSTESPLAGFNQPQHF. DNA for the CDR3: TGTGCCACCAGCACCGAATCCCCCTTGGCAGGGTTCAATCAGCCCCAGCATTTT. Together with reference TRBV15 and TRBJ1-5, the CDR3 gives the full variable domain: DAMVIQNPRYQVTQFGKPVTLSCSQTLNHNVMYWYQQKSSQAPKLLFHYYDKDFNNEADTPDNFQSRRPNTSFCFLDIRSPGLGDTAMYLCATSTESPLAGFNQPQHFGDGTRLSIL.

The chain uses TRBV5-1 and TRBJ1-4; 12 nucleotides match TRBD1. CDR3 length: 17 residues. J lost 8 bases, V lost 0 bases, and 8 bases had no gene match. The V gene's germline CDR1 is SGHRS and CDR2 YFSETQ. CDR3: CASSLAGGTGGKEKLFF. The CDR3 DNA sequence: TGCGCCAGCAGCTTGGCCGGGGGGACAGGGGGCAAGGAAAAACTGTTTTTT.

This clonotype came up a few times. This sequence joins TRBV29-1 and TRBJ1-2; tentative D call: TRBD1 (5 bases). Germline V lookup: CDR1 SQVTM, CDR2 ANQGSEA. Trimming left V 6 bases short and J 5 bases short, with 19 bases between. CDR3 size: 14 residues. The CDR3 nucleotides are TGCAGCGTCCATTCCCCGGGGGGGGAATATGGCTACACCTTC. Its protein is CSVHSPGGEYGYTF.

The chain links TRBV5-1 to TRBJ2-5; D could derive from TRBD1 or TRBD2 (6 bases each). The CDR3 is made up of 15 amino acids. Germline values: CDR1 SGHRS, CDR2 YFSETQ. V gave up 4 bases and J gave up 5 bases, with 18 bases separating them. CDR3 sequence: CASSPSGGGLETQYF. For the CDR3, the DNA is TGCGCCAGCAGCCCCTCCGGTGGGGGGCTGGAGACCCAGTACTTC.

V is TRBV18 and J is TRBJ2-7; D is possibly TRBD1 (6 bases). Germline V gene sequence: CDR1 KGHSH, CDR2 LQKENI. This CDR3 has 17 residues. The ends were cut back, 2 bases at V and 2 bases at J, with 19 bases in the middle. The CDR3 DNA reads TGTGCCAGCTCACCATTCGAGGCGAGGGGGACCCCCTACGAGCAGTACTTC. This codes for CASSPFEARGTPYEQYF.

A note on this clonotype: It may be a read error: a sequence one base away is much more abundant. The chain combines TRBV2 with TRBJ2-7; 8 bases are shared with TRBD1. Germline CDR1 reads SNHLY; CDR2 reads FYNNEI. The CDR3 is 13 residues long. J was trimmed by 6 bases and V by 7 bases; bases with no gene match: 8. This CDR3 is CASNAPGGSEQYF. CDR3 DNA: TGTGCCAGCAATGCCCCAGGGGGCAGCGAGCAGTACTTC.

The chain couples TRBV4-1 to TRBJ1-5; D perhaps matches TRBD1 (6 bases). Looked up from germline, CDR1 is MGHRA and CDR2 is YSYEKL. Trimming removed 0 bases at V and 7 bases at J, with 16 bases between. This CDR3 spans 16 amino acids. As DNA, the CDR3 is TGCGCCAGCAGCCAAGAGGCGGCAGGGGTTCGCCAGCCCCAGCATTTT. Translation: CASSQEAAGVRQPQHF.

This chain's CDR3 is CAWSTGQYYGYTF. CDR3 DNA: TGTGCCTGGAGTACCGGACAGTATTATGGCTACACCTTC. The V and J genes are TRBV30 and TRBJ1-2, with D possibly TRBD1 on 6 matching bases. In germline, CDR1 is GTSNPN, CDR2 SVGIG (reference sequence). The V gene lost 2 bases and the J gene lost 5 bases, with 12 bases spanning the gap. This CDR3 comprises 13 residues.

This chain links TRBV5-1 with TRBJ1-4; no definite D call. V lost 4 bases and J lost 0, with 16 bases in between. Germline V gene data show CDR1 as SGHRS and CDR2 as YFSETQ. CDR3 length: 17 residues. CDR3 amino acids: CASSPARPATTNEKLFF. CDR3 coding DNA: TGCGCCAGCAGCCCGGCGCGGCCAGCCACAACTAATGAAAAACTGTTTTTT.

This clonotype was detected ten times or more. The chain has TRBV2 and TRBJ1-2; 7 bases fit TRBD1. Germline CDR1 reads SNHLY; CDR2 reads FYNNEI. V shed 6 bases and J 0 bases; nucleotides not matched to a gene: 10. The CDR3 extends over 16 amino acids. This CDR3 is CASRSGQTIANYGYTF. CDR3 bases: TGTGCCAGCAGGTCGGGACAGACAATAGCTAACTATGGCTACACCTTC.

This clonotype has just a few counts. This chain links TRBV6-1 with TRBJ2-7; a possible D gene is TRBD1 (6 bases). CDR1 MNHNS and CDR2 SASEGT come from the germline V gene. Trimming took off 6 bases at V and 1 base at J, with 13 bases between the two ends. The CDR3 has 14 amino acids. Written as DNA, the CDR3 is TGTGCCAGCAGGGTAGGACAGAAGTCCTACGAGCAGTACTTC. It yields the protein CASRVGQKSYEQYF.

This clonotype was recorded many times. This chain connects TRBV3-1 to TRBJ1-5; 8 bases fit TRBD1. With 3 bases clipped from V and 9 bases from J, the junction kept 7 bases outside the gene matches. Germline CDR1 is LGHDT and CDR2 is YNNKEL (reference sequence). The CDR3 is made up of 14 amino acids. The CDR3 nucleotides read TGTGCCAGCAGCCAGAGGACAGGGTTATCGCCCCAGCATTTT. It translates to CASSQRTGLSPQHF.

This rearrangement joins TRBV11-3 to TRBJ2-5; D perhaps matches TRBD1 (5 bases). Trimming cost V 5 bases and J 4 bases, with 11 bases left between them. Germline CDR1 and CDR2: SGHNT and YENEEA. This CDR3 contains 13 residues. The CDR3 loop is CASSTRQLETQYF. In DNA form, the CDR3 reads TGTGCCAGCAGCACGAGACAGTTAGAGACCCAGTACTTC. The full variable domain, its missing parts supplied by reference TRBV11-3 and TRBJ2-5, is EAGVVQSPRYKIIEKKQPVAFWCNPISGHNTLYWYLQNLGQGPELLIRYENEEAVDDSQLPKDRFSAERLKGVDSTLKIQPAELGDSAVYLCASSTRQLETQYFGPGTRLLVL.

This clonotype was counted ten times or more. The CDR3 region is CASSFRGTGTPYEQYF. CDR3 bases: TGTGCCAGCAGTTTTCGAGGGACAGGGACCCCCTACGAGCAGTACTTC. V usage is TRBV27 and J usage is TRBJ2-7; TRBD1 agrees at 9 bases. Unmatched junction bases numbered 8, after V lost 3 bases and J lost 2 bases. Germline V lookup: CDR1 MNHEY, CDR2 SMNVEV (reference sequence). The CDR3 sequence is 16 residues long.

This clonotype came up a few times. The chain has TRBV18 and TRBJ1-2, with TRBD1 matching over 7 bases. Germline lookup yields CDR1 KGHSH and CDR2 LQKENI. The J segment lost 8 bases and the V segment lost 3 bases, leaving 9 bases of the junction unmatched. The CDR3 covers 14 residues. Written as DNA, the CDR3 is TGTGCCAGCTCACCGATGGACAGGCAAGAAGGCTACACCTTC. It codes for CASSPMDRQEGYTF. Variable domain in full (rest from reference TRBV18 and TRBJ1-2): NAGVMQNPRHLVRRRGQEARLRCSPMKGHSHVYWYRQLPEEGLKFMVYLQKENIIDESGMPKERFSAEFPKEGPSILRIQQVVRGDSAAYFCASSPMDRQEGYTFGSGTRLTVV.

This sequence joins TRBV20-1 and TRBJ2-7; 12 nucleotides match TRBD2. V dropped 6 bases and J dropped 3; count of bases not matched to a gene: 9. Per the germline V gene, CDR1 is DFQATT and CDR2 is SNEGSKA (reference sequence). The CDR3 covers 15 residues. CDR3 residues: CSAKLAGGRRYEQYF. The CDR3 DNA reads TGCAGTGCCAAACTAGCGGGAGGTAGGCGCTACGAGCAGTACTTC.

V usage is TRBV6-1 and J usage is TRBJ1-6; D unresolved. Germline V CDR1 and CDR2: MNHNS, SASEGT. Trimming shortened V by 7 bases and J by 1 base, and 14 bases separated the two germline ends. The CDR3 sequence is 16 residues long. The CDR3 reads CASNRGRVSYNSPLHF. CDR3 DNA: TGTGCCAGCAATCGAGGGCGGGTTTCCTATAATTCACCCCTCCACTTT.

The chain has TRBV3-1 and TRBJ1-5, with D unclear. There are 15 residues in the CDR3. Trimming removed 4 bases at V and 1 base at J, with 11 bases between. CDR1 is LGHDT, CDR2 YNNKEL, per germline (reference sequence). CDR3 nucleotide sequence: TGTGCCAGCAGCCCATCGGGGTCGAGCAATCAGCCCCAGCATTTT. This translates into CASSPSGSSNQPQHF.

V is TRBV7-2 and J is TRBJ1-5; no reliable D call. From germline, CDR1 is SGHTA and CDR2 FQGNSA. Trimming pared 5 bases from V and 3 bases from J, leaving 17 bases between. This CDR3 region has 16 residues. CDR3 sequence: CASSLLSFGYNQPQHF. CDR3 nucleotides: TGTGCCAGCAGCCTATTGAGTTTCGGGTACAATCAGCCCCAGCATTTT. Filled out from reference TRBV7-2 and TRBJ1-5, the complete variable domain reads GAGVSQSPSNKVTEKGKDVELRCDPISGHTALYWYRQSLGQGLEFLIYFQGNSAPDKSGLPSDRFSAERTGGSVSTLTIQRTQQEDSAVYLCASSLLSFGYNQPQHFGDGTRLSIL.

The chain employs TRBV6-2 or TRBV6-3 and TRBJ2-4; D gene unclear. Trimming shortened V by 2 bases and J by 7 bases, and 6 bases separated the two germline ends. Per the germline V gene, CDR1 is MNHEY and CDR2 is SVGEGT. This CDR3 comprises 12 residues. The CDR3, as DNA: TGTGCCAGCAGTTACCCAGTTAACATTCAGTACTTC. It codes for CASSYPVNIQYF.

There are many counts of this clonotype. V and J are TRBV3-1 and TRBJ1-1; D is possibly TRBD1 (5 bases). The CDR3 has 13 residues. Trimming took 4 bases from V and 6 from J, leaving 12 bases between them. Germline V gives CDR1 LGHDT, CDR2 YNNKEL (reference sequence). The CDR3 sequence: CASSLQRGAEAFF. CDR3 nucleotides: TGTGCCAGCAGCCTCCAAAGGGGCGCTGAAGCTTTCTTT.

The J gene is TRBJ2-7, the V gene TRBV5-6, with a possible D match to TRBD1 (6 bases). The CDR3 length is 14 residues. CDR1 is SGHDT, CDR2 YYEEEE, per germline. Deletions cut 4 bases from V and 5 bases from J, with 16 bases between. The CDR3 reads CASSPYRVRDEQYF. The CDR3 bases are TGTGCCAGCAGCCCTTACAGGGTACGAGACGAGCAGTACTTC. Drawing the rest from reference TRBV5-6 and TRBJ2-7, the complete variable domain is DAGVTQSPTHLIKTRGQQVTLRCSPKSGHDTVSWYQQALGQGPQFIFQYYEEEERQRGNFPDRFSGHQFPNYSSELNVNALLLGDSALYLCASSPYRVRDEQYFGPGTRLTVT.

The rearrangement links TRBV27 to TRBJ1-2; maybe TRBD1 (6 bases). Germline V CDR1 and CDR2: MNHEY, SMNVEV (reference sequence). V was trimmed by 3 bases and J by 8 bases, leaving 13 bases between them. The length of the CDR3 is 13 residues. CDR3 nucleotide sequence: TGTGCCAGCAGTTTTGGGGGGGCAGAAGGCTACACCTTC. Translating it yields CASSFGGAEGYTF.

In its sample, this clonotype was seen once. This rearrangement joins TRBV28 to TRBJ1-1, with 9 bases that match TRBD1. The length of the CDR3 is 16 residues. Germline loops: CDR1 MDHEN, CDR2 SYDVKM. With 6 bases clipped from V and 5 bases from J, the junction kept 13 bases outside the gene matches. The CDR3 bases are TGTGCCAGCAGCCCGACAGGGGGACGCACGTCGACTGAAGCTTTCTTT. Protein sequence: CASSPTGGRTSTEAFF.

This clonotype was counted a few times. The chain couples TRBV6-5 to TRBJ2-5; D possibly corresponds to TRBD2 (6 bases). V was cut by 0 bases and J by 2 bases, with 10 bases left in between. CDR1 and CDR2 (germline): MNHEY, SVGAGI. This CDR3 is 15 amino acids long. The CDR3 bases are TGTGCCAGCAGTTACTCGGGGACTGTTCAAGAGACCCAGTACTTC. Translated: CASSYSGTVQETQYF.